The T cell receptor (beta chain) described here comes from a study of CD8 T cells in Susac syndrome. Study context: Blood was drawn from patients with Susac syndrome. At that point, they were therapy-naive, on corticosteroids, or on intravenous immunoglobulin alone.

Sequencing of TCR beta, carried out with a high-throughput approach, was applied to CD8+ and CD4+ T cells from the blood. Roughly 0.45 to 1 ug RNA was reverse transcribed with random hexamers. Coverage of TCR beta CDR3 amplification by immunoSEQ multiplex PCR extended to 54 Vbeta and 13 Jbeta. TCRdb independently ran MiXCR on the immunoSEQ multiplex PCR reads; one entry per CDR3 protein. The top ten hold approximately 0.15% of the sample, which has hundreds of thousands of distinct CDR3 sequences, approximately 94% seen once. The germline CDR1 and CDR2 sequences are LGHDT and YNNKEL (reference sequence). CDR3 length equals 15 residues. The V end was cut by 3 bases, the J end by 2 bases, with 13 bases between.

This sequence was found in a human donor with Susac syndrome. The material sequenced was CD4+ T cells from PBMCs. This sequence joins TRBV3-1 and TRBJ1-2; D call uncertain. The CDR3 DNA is TGTGCCAGCAGCCAGGCCCGGACGGGAAACTATGGCTACACCTTC. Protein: CASSQARTGNYGYTF.